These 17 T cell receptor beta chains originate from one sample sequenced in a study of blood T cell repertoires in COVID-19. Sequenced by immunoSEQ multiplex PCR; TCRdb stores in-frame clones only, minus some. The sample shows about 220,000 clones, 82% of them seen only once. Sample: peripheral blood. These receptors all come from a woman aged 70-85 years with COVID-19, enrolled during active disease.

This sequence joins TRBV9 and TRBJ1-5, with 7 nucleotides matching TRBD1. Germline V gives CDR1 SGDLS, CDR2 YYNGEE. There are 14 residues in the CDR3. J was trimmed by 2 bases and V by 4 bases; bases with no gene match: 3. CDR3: CASSRDSGNQPQHF. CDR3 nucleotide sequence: TGTGCCAGCAGCCGGGACAGTGGCAATCAGCCCCAGCATTTT.

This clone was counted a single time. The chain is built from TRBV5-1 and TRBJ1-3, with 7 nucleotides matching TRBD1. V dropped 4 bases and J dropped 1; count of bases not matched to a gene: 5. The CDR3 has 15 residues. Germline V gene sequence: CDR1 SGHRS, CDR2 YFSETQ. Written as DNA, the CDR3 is TGCGCCAGCAGCCCCAGGGGGGCGTCTGGAAACACCATATATTTT. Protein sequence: CASSPRGASGNTIYF.

The CDR3 DNA follows: TGTGCCAGCAGTCCACCCTGGAGGGGAGGGCAGCCCCAGCATTTT. Translation: CASSPPWRGGQPQHF. This rearrangement joins TRBV28 to TRBJ1-5, with TRBD1 as a possible D gene (5 bases). This CDR3 comprises 15 residues. Trimming left V 5 bases short and J 7 bases short, with 18 bases between. Germline V gene sequence: CDR1 MDHEN, CDR2 SYDVKM.

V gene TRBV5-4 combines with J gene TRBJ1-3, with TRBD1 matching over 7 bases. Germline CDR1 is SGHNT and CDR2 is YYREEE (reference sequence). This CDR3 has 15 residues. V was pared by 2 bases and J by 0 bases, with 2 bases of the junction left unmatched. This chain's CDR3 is CASSFGTASGNTIYF. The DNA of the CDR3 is TGTGCCAGCAGCTTCGGGACAGCCTCTGGAAACACCATATATTTT.

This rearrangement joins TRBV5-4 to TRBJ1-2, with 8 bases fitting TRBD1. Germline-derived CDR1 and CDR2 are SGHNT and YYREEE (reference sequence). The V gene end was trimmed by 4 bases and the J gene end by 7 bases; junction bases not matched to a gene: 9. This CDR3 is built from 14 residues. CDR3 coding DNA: TGTGCCAGCAGCCCTCGGACAGGGAGCCTTGGCTACACCTTC. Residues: CASSPRTGSLGYTF.

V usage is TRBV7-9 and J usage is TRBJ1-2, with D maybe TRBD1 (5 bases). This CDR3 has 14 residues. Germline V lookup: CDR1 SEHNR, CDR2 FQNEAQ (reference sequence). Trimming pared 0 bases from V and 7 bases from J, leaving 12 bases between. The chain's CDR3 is CASSLAGRDGGYTF. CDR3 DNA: TGTGCCAGCAGCTTAGCGGGGAGGGACGGTGGCTACACCTTC.

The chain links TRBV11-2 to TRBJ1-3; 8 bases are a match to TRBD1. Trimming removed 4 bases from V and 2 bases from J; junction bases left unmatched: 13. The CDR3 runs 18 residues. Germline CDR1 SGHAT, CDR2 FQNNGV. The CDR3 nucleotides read TGTGCCAGCAGCTCGCAAAACCCTCAGGGGGCCCCTGGAAACACCATATATTTT. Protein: CASSSQNPQGAPGNTIYF.

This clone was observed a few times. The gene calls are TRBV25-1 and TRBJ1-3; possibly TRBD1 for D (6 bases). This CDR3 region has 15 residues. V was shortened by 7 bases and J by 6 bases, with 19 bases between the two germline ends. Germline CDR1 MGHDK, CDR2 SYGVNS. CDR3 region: CASISTRDTANTIYF. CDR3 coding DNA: TGTGCCAGCATTTCGACCCGGGACACCGCAAACACCATATATTTT.

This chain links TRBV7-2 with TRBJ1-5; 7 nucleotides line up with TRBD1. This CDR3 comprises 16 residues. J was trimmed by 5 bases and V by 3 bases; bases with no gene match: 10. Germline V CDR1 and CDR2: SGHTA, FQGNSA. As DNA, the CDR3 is TGTGCCAGCAGCTTTCGAGAGGGGACAGCCGATCAGCCCCAGCATTTT. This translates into CASSFREGTADQPQHF.

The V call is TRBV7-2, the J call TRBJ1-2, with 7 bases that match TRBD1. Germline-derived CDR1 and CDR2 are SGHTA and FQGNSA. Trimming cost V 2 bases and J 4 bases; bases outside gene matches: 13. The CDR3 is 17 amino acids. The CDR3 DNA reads TGTGCCAGCAGCTTATCGTCCACAGGGGCCGGTGTCTATGGCTACACCTTC. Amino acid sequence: CASSLSSTGAGVYGYTF.

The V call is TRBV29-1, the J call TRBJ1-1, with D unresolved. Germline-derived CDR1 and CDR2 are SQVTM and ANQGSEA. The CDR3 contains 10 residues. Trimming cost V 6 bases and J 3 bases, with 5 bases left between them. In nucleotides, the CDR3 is TGCAGCGTAACAGACACTGAAGCTTTCTTT. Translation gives CSVTDTEAFF.

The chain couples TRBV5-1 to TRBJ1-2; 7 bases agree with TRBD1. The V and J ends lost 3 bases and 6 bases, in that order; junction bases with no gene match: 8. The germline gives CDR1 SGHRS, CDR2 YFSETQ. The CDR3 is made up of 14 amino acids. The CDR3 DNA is TGCGCCAGCAGCTCCTGGACAGGCGGGAATGGCTACACCTTC. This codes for CASSSWTGGNGYTF.

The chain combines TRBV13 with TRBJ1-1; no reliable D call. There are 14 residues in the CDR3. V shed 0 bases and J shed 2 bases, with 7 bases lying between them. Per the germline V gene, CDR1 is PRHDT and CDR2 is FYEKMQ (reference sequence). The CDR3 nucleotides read TGTGCCAGCAGCTTAGGGACTGATAACACTGAAGCTTTCTTT. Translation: CASSLGTDNTEAFF.

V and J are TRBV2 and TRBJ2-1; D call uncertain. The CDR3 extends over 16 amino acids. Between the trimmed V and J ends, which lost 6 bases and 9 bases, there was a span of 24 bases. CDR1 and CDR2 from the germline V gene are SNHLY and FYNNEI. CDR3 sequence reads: CASSAPEGVSTGEQFF. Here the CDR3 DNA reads TGTGCCAGCAGCGCCCCAGAAGGAGTATCGACGGGTGAGCAGTTCTTC. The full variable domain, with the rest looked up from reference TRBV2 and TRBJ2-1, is EPEVTQTPSHQVTQMGQEVILRCVPISNHLYFYWYRQILGQKVEFLVSFYNNEISEKSEIFDDQFSVERPDGSNFTLKIRSTKLEDSAMYFCASSAPEGVSTGEQFFGPGTRLTVL.

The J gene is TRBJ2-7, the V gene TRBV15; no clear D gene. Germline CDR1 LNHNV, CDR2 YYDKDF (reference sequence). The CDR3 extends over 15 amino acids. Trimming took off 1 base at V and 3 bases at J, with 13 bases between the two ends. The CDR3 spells CATSRVSDIGYEQYF. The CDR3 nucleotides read TGTGCCACCAGCAGAGTAAGCGATATCGGCTACGAGCAGTACTTC.

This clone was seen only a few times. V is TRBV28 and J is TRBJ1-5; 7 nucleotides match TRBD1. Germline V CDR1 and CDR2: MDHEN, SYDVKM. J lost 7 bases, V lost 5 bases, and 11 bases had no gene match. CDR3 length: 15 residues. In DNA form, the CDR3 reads TGTGCCAGCAGTGTACAGGGGCCCGCGGGGCAGCCCCAGCATTTT. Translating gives CASSVQGPAGQPQHF.

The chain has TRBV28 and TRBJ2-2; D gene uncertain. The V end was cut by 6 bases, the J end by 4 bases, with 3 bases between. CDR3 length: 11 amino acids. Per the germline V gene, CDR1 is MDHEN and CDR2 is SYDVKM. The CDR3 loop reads CASSITGELFF. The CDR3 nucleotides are TGTGCCAGCAGCATCACCGGGGAGCTGTTTTTT.